Following are 3 T cell receptor beta chains from one sample sequenced in a study of monozygotic twins with inflammatory bowel disease. Using the 5' RACE reads, TCRdb records one entry per CDR3 protein without DNA. The sample has some 170,000 distinct CDR3 sequences, and its top ten clones hold 2% to 3%. Material for sequencing was blood. These receptors originate from a human donor with ulcerative colitis or Crohn's disease, or a healthy co-twin of an affected twin (not recorded which).

The chain is built from TRBV5-4 and TRBJ1-4; lacking DNA, the TRBD1 call made by TCRdb goes unchecked. CDR1 is SGHNT and CDR2 is YYREEE in the germline V gene (reference sequence). CDR3 size: 15 residues. The CDR3: CASRSSGGSGEKLFF.

This sequence joins TRBV13 and TRBJ1-6; TCRdb proposes TRBD1, but this gene call is untestable without DNA. The CDR3 runs to 16 residues. Per germline, CDR1 PRHDT and CDR2 FYEKMQ (reference sequence). The CDR3 protein is CASRRLTGGFNSPLHF.

The chain uses TRBV7-2 and TRBJ2-3; TCRdb's D call of TRBD2 is untestable without DNA. The CDR3 spans 16 residues. Germline values: CDR1 SGHTA, CDR2 FQGNSA. CDR3 sequence reads: CASSSMGLAGVDTQYF.